These T cell receptor beta chains were read from a single sample in a study of T cells expressing NK-cell markers. TCRdb reprocessed the 5' RACE reads and stores each CDR3 protein as one record, lacking DNA. Here the sample table reports 500,000 or so distinct CDR3 sequences. Input material: blood T cells: a sorted CD56 or NKG2C T cell subset, CD4+ or CD8+ T cells, or bulk PBMC T cells (not recorded which). These receptors originate from a man younger than 35 in good health. Both conserved end residues are part of each CDR3. Fields, in order: J gene, V gene, CDR3 protein.

J gene: TRBJ1-4; V gene: TRBV28; CDR3 protein: CASDQNSSGEEKLFF
J gene: TRBJ2-3; V gene: TRBV11-3; CDR3 protein: CASSRGISDTQYF
J gene: TRBJ2-7; V gene: TRBV29-1; CDR3 protein: CSVAEGTGGVFEQYF
J gene: TRBJ2-7; V gene: TRBV4-2; CDR3 protein: CASSAGLAGVGAYEQYF
J gene: TRBJ2-5; V gene: TRBV6-5; CDR3 protein: CASSYVGPGETQYF
J gene: TRBJ2-1; V gene: TRBV5-1; CDR3 protein: CASSLGDREVGDEQFF
J gene: TRBJ2-3; V gene: TRBV27; CDR3 protein: CASSLSADSTDTQYF
J gene: TRBJ2-3; V gene: TRBV7-9; CDR3 protein: CASSFSGTGPDTQYF
J gene: TRBJ2-2; V gene: TRBV5-1; CDR3 protein: CASSFPSRDADPNTGELFF
J gene: TRBJ2-4; V gene: TRBV28; CDR3 protein: CASSLWAVKEGIKNIQYF
J gene: TRBJ2-4; V gene: TRBV6-2/TRBV6-3; CDR3 protein: CASSYRLAVAKNIQYF
J gene: TRBJ1-1; V gene: TRBV12-5; CDR3 protein: CASGRGQGARTEAFF
J gene: TRBJ2-2; V gene: TRBV6-2/TRBV6-3; CDR3 protein: CASSPRGAPTGELFF
J gene: TRBJ2-1; V gene: TRBV11-3; CDR3 protein: CASSFKLAGGPVPNEQFF
J gene: TRBJ2-1; V gene: TRBV11-2; CDR3 protein: CASSWTSGTNEQFF
J gene: TRBJ2-1; V gene: TRBV6-4; CDR3 protein: CASRPTGGSPSSYNEQFF
J gene: TRBJ2-5; V gene: TRBV29-1; CDR3 protein: CSVPGQVFQETQYF
J gene: TRBJ2-7; V gene: TRBV29-1; CDR3 protein: CSAKAGGVDEQYF
J gene: TRBJ2-2; V gene: TRBV5-5; CDR3 protein: CASSLVTGPGELFF
J gene: TRBJ1-2; V gene: TRBV30; CDR3 protein: CAWSIQGTYGYTF
J gene: TRBJ2-5; V gene: TRBV7-9; CDR3 protein: CASSSRRIGTQYF
J gene: TRBJ2-3; V gene: TRBV5-1; CDR3 protein: CASSLVLADTQYF
J gene: TRBJ1-4; V gene: TRBV20-1; CDR3 protein: CSAHYLLNEKLFF
J gene: TRBJ1-1; V gene: TRBV5-6; CDR3 protein: CASSPGQGMRNTEAFF
J gene: TRBJ2-3; V gene: TRBV12-3/TRBV12-4; CDR3 protein: CASSLWSLTDTQYF
J gene: TRBJ1-3; V gene: TRBV20-1; CDR3 protein: CSASRPSGNTIYF
J gene: TRBJ2-1; V gene: TRBV7-8; CDR3 protein: CASSFGEGLEQFF